This T cell receptor beta chain came from a study of cytomegalovirus exposure and HLA in healthy donors. It was with 60 Vbeta and 13 Jbeta primers that the PCR ran. Method: immunoSEQ multiplex PCR; TCRdb's copy keeps in-frame clones and lacks some. In the table there are 140,000 or so clones, 70% to 80% of which are singletons. The J segment lost 4 bases and the V segment lost 4 bases, leaving 9 bases of the junction unmatched. The CDR3 contains 16 residues. Germline lookup yields CDR1 SGHRS and CDR2 YFSETQ. This TCR derives from a woman aged 18-29 years in good health and CMV-seropositive. The sequencing sample was made of PBMCs. J is TRBJ1-2 and V is TRBV5-1; 11 bases are shared with TRBD1. The CDR3 region is CASSPGTGGLGYGYTF. CDR3 sequence (DNA): TGCGCCAGCAGCCCCGGGACAGGGGGATTGGGCTATGGCTACACCTTC. The full variable domain, its missing parts supplied by reference TRBV5-1 and TRBJ1-2, is KAGVTQTPRYLIKTRGQQVTLSCSPISGHRSVSWYQQTPGQGLQFLFEYFSETQRNKGNFPGRFSGRQFSNSRSEMNVSTLELGDSALYLCASSPGTGGLGYGYTFGSGTRLTVV.